The 6 T cell receptor beta chains listed next were all sequenced from one sample in a study of blood T cell repertoires in COVID-19. Produced via immunoSEQ multiplex PCR; TCRdb's table is partial and in-frame only. In the table there are roughly 5,000 clones, roughly 90% of which are singletons. Source material: peripheral blood. The receptors originated from a human donor in a cohort sampled during active COVID-19.

On this clone: The junction and the germline gene differ at one end; a read error may be behind it. The chain has TRBV6-2 or TRBV6-3 and TRBJ1-2, with 7 bases fitting TRBD1. The germline gives CDR1 MNHEY, CDR2 SVGEGT. The CDR3 runs to 13 residues. The DNA of the CDR3 is TGTGCCAGCAGTTACGGGCCTTGGGACAGTTTTTCCTTC. Protein: CASSYGPWDSFSF.

The chain recombines TRBV6-2 or TRBV6-3 with TRBJ2-2, with D maybe TRBD2 (6 bases). Between the trimmed V and J ends, which lost 5 bases and 2 bases, there was a span of 15 bases. CDR3 length equals 16 residues. Germline V lookup: CDR1 MNHEY, CDR2 SVGEGT. In DNA, the CDR3 is TGTGCCAGCAGTGCCTACGGTAGCGGAAACACCGGGGAGCTGTTTTTT. Amino acid sequence: CASSAYGSGNTGELFF.

This rearrangement joins TRBV21-1 to TRBJ2-7; the table's D call, TRBD2, was not checked against the DNA. TRBV21-1 is shown as a pseudogene. The CDR3 sequence is 18 residues long. The CDR3 sequence is CASSVDRGLAGGLYEQYF. DNA of the CDR3: TGTGCCAGCAGCGTCGACAGGGGACTAGCGGGGGGGCTCTACGAGCAGTACTTC.

The chain joins TRBV6-5 to TRBJ2-7; 9 bases match TRBD1. CDR3 length: 14 amino acids. The germline V gene has CDR1 MNHEY and CDR2 SVGAGI. V lost 7 bases to trimming and J lost 6 bases; unmatched junction nucleotides: 10. The CDR3 region is CASTLGTGSSEQYF. In DNA, the CDR3 is TGTGCCAGCACTCTCGGGACAGGGTCATCCGAGCAGTACTTC.

This chain uses TRBV6-2 or TRBV6-3 with TRBJ2-3; maybe TRBD2 (7 bases). The CDR3 spans 17 residues. From germline, CDR1 is MNHEY and CDR2 SVGEGT. V gave up 5 bases and J gave up 0 bases, with 18 bases separating them. Here the CDR3 reads CASSRGRGASSTDTQYF. CDR3 sequence (DNA): TGTGCCAGCAGTCGGGGCCGGGGGGCCTCTAGCACAGATACGCAGTATTTT.

This chain's CDR3 is CASSFLDRNTDTQYF. The CDR3 DNA reads TGTGCCAGCAGTTTCCTTGACAGGAACACAGATACGCAGTATTTT. The chain is built from TRBV28 and TRBJ2-3, with D maybe TRBD1 (6 bases). Looked up from germline, CDR1 is MDHEN and CDR2 is SYDVKM. V shed 3 bases and J shed 2 bases, with 12 bases lying between them. CDR3 size: 15 residues.